This T cell receptor beta chain was obtained from a study of HIV-infected children after antiretroviral therapy interruption. About the study: Samples from the continuous-treatment group were taken at weeks 0, 48 and 150.

The treatment was: PENTA 11 planned treatment interruption arm or continuous ART arm. Whole-study results and caveats: Minor non-naive CD45RA+ populations, like EMRA or stem memory, might contaminate naive sorts.

This clonotype was detected ten times or more. No antigen is known for it. Unique molecular identifiers were included in an RNA-based 3' RACE TCR library. TCRdb fed the 3' RACE reads into MiXCR, producing one record per CDR3 protein. The sample lists about 89,000 distinct CDR3 sequences; roughly 6.7% were seen once. The CDR3 extends over 13 amino acids. Germline CDR1 and CDR2: PRHDT and FYEKMQ (reference sequence). With 5 bases removed from V and 4 bases from J, the gap between germline ends came to 8 bases. The sample consisted of CD45RA+ CD4+ T cells from PBMCs, pooled from several time points, taken from a donor given antiretroviral therapy, either interrupted or continuous. As for subset: naive CD4+ CD45RA+ CD45RO- T cells. This sequence originates from a pool of human donors with HIV. The chain joins TRBV13 to TRBJ1-4; D is unclear. The CDR3 loop is CASSQEFNEKLFF. The CDR3 coding sequence is TGTGCCAGCAGCCAGGAGTTTAATGAAAAACTGTTTTTT.